The text below deals with one TCR beta chain. Its cognate antigen is unknown. The entry originates in a study of T cells after posttransplantation cyclophosphamide. Study findings and constraints: Later post-transplant blood repertoires were often dominated by donor CD8+ memory clones. Blood and skin or GI T cell repertoires showed limited TRB overlap. Recipient CMV seropositivity and CMV reactivation strongly tracked TRB clonality.

The related graft donor's blood sample was taken on the day of bone marrow donation. Generated by immunoSEQ multiplex PCR, the TCRdb table keeps only in-frame clones and is missing some. The sample contains 13,000 to 15,000 clones, 76% of which appear only once. The CDR3 contains 19 residues. V gave up 4 bases and J gave up 2 bases; unmatched junction bases: 17. Germline-derived CDR1 and CDR2 are SGHDN and FVKESK. The TCR was taken from a man aged 50 to 59. This chain links TRBV14 with TRBJ2-3; TRBD1 matches 8 bases. Sequencing used memory CD4+ T cells sorted from PBMCs. CDR3 bases: TGTGCCAGCAGCCTTCCCCGGGACAGGCCCCTGGGGTCCACAGATACGCAGTATTTT. Protein sequence: CASSLPRDRPLGSTDTQYF.